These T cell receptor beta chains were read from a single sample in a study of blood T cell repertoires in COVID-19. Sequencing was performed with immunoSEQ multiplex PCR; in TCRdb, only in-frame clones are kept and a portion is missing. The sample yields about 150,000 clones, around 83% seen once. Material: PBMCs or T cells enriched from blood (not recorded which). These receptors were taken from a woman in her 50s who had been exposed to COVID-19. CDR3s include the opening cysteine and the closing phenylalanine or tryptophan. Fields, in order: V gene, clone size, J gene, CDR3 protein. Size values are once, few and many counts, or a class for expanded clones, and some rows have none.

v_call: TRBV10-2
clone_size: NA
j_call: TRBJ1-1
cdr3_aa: CASRPPGIMNTEAFF

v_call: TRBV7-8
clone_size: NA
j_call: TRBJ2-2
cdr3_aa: CASSFTGTRFTGELFF

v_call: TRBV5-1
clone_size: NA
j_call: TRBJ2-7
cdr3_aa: CASSLEASGIPSYYEQYF

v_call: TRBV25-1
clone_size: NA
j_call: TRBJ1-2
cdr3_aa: CASSGQGNPHGYTF

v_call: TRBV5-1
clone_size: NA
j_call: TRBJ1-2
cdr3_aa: CASSLFGQGGDNYGYTF

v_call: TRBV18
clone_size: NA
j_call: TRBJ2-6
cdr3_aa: CASSPLAGEAGANVLTF

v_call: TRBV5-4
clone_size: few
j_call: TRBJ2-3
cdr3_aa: CASSPMGRGRTDTQYF

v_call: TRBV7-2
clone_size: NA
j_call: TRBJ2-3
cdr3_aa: CASSSGVSTDTQYF

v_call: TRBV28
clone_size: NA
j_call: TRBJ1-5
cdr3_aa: CASSPGGQRNQPQHF

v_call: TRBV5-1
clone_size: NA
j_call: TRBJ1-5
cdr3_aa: CASSLQPANNQPQHF

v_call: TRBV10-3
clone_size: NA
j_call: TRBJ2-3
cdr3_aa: CAITRDTTDTQYF

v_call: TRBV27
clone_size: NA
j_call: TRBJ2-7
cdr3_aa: CASSLFGQGLSNEQYF

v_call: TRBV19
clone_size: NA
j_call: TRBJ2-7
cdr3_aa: CASSPGTGGYEQYF

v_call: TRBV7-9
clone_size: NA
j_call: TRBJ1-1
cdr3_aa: CASSLVTGGSMNTEAFF

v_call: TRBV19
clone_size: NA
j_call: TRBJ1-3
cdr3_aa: CASSPRTGNQLYF

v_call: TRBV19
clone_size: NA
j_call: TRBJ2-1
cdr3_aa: CASTSGTADNEQFF

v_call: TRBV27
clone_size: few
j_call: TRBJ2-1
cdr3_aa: CASGTLGLAGFSYNEQFF

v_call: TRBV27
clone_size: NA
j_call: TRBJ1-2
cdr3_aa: CASRPSGDYGYTF

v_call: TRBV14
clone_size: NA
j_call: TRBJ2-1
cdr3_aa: CASSSRGGQFF

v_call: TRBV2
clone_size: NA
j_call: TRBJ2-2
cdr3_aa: CASSLSVGELFF

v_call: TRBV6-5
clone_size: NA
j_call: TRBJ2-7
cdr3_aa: CATTGSYEQYF

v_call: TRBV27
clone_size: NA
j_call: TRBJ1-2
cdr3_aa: CASRGGTGFNGYTF

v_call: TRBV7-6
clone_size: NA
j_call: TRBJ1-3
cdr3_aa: CASSLTPLGSSGNTIYF

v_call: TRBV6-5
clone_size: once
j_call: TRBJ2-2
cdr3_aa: CASMLAGGPGELFF

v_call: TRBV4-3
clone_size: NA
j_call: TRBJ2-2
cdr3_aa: CASSHFLSGEWNPNTGELFF

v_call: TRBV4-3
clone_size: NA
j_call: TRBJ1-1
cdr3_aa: CASSQDWRRNTEAFF

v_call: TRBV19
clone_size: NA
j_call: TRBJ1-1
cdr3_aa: CASSIPGGNTEAFF

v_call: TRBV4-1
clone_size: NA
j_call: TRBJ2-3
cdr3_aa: CASSREPPGLAGPDTQYF

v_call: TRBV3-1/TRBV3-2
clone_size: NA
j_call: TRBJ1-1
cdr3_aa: CASSHPGGNTEAFF

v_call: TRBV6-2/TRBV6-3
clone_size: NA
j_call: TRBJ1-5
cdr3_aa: CASSSRQSHSNQPQHF

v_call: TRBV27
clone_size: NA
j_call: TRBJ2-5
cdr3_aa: CASRGQGRETQYF

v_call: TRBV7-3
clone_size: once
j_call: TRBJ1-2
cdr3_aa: CASSPTGQRFGGYTF

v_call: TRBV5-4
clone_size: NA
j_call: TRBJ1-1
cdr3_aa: CASSLGTRNTEAFF

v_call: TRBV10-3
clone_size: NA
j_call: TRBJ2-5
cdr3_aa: CAISDRTRGTQYF

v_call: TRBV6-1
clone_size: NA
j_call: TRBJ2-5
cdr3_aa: CASSDPGWPGETQYF

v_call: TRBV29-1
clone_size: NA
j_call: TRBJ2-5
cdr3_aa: CSAQWETQYF

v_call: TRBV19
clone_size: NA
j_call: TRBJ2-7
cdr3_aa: CASSNRHNYEQYF

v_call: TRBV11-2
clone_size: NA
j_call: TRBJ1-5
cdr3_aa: CASSFGTGKPQHF

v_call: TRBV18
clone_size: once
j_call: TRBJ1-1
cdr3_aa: CASSPLGQGFTEAFF

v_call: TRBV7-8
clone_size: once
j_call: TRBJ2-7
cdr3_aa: CASSAGPSYEQYF

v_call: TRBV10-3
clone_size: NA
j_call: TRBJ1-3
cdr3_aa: CAINSRTSGNTIYF

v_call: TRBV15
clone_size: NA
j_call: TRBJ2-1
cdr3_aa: CATSREVTSGRADEQFF

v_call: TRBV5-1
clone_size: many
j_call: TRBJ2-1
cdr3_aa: CASSLSGGLAVINEQFF

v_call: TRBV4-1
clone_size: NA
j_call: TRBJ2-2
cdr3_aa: CASSQEGRVAGELFF

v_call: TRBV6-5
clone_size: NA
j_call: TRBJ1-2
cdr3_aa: CASSYTGQYYGYTF

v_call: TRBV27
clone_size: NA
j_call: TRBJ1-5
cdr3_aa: CASTRQGSGQPQHF

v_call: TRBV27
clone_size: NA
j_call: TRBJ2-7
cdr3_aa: CASRPGAGTGSPYEQYF

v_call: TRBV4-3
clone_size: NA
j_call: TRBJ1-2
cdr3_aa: CASSPYRGVGGYTF

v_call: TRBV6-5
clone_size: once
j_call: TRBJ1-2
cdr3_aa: CASSYHRGGGYTF

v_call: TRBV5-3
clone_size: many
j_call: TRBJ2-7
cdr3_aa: CARSPGTSGSSYEQYF

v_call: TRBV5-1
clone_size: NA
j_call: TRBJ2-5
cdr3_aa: CASSLEGGMGETQYF

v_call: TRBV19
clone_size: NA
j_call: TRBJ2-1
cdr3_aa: CASRGGTYNEQFF

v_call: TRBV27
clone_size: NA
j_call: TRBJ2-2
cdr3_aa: CASSHNWGPGGELFF

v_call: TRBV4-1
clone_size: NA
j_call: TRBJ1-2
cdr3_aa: CASSQEPSIPNGAF